This TCR beta chain comes out of a study of Graves' ophthalmopathy and Graves' hyperthyroidism. This clonotype was detected many times. TCR beta CDR3 amplification used RNA transcripts. The library came from an HTBI-primed first-round RT-PCR and a second-round multiplex PCR. TCRdb re-called the multiplex PCR reads with MiXCR, one entry per CDR3 protein. The repertoire holds approximately 540,000 distinct CDR3 sequences, with roughly 40% as singletons. Unmatched junction bases numbered 7, after V lost 7 bases and J lost 5 bases. CDR3 length equals 15 residues. This clonotype originated in an adult man with Graves' hyperthyroidism. The specimen sequenced was peripheral blood or thyroid tissue (not recorded which). The rearrangement joins TRBV12-3 or TRBV12-4 to TRBJ2-2; the match to TRBD1 covers 10 bases. CDR3 residues: CASITGTGETGELFF. CDR3 DNA: TGTGCCAGCATCACCGGGACAGGGGAAACCGGGGAGCTGTTTTTT.